These 28 T cell receptor beta chains came from one sample sequenced in a study of T cell changes during pregnancy in multiple sclerosis. Sequenced by immunoSEQ multiplex PCR; TCRdb stores in-frame clones only, minus some. The table has over 60,000 clones, 91% seen once. The sequenced sample was peripheral blood, obtained in the third trimester of pregnancy. These receptors all stem from a female donor in good health, enrolled as a control in a pregnancy study.

The chain recombines TRBV25-1 with TRBJ2-2, with 8 bases fitting TRBD1. The CDR3 extends over 16 amino acids. V lost 8 bases to trimming and J lost 6 bases; unmatched junction nucleotides: 14. The V gene's germline CDR1 is MGHDK and CDR2 SYGVNS. The DNA of the CDR3 is TGTGCCAGCGGGGCCGTCGGCAGGGGGCGGGCCGGGGAGCTGTTTTTT. Its protein is CASGAVGRGRAGELFF.

In nucleotides, the CDR3 is TGTGCCAGCAGCTTAGGGGGGACAGTGAGGAACTATGGCTACACCTTC. Translating gives CASSLGGTVRNYGYTF. V gene TRBV7-2 combines with J gene TRBJ1-2, with 7 nucleotides matching TRBD1. Germline V gene lookup returns CDR1 SGHTA and CDR2 FQGNSA. V trimming: 1 base; J trimming: 2 bases; junction bases outside the gene matches: 7. CDR3 size: 16 residues.

This chain connects TRBV6-5 to TRBJ1-1; no definite D call. This CDR3 has 14 amino acids. Germline values: CDR1 MNHEY, CDR2 SVGAGI. The V end was cut by 6 bases, the J end by 3 bases, with 14 bases between. The DNA of the CDR3 is TGTGCCAGCAGCCCCGGAGGGCGTGACACTGAAGCTTTCTTT. Its translation: CASSPGGRDTEAFF.

V is TRBV18 and J is TRBJ1-1; maybe TRBD1 (6 bases). Germline values: CDR1 KGHSH, CDR2 LQKENI. The CDR3 is made up of 16 amino acids. Deletions cut 3 bases from V and 0 bases from J, with 14 bases between. CDR3 residues: CASSPTGRAMNTEAFF. CDR3 sequence (DNA): TGTGCCAGCTCACCTACAGGGAGGGCCATGAACACTGAAGCTTTCTTT.

The V gene is TRBV29-1, the J gene TRBJ2-1, with TRBD1 as a possible D gene (5 bases). V lost 4 bases and J 3 bases, leaving 7 bases between the germline ends. The CDR3 has 12 amino acids. CDR1 SQVTM and CDR2 ANQGSEA come from the germline V gene. The CDR3 reads CSVGQIYNEQFF. Written as DNA, the CDR3 is TGCAGCGTTGGACAGATCTACAATGAGCAGTTCTTC.

The DNA of the CDR3 is TGTGCCAGTAGCCCGGACATAAGCAATCAGCCCCAGCATTTT. This encodes CASSPDISNQPQHF. This chain uses TRBV19 with TRBJ1-5, with D maybe TRBD1 (5 bases). The germline V gene has CDR1 LNHDA and CDR2 SQIVND (reference sequence). The ends were cut back, 6 bases at V and 1 base at J, with 10 bases in the middle. This CDR3 is 14 amino acids long.

This chain joins TRBV5-6 and TRBJ2-3, with a weak D call TRBD1 (5 bases). There are 14 residues in the CDR3. Trimming removed 0 bases from V and 3 bases from J, with 8 bases in between. CDR1 is SGHDT and CDR2 is YYEEEE in the germline V gene. The DNA of the CDR3 is TGTGCCAGCAGCTTGGCCCCAGGGACAGATACGCAGTATTTT. Translating gives CASSLAPGTDTQYF.

This clone was found many times. The chain is built from TRBV18 and TRBJ2-7, with 11 bases fitting TRBD2. This CDR3 is 14 amino acids long. Unmatched junction bases numbered 4, after V lost 5 bases and J lost 4 bases. Germline CDR1 and CDR2: KGHSH and LQKENI. CDR3 loop: CASSKTSGEYEQYF. The CDR3 nucleotides read TGTGCCAGCTCAAAGACTAGCGGGGAATACGAGCAGTACTTC.

The V and J genes are TRBV7-6 and TRBJ2-3, with D possibly matching TRBD2 (7 bases). V was clipped by 5 bases and J by 5 bases, with 14 bases between them. The CDR3 sequence is 14 residues long. Germline loops: CDR1 SGHVS, CDR2 FNYEAQ. The CDR3 loop is CASSRGAGRDTQYF. The CDR3 coding sequence is TGTGCCAGCAGCCGGGGGGCCGGGAGAGATACGCAGTATTTT.

This clone appeared once. The V and J genes are TRBV7-8 and TRBJ1-5; D might be TRBD1 (6 bases). Germline lookup yields CDR1 SGHVS and CDR2 FQNEAQ. Between the trimmed V and J ends, which lost 5 bases and 6 bases, there was a span of 17 bases. The CDR3 has 15 amino acids. CDR3 in DNA: TGTGCCAGCAGCCCTAGGGGGGGGGAGGGTCAGCCCCAGCATTTT. As protein: CASSPRGGEGQPQHF. Full variable domain (rest looked up from reference TRBV7-8 and TRBJ1-5): GAGVSQSPRYKVAKRGQDVALRCDPISGHVSLFWYQQALGQGPEFLTYFQNEAQLDKSGLPSDRFFAERPEGSVSTLKIQRTQQEDSAVYLCASSPRGGEGQPQHFGDGTRLSIL.

The gene calls are TRBV2 and TRBJ2-5; 9 nucleotides agree with TRBD1. The CDR3 is made up of 14 amino acids. Trimming cost V 6 bases and J 5 bases; bases outside gene matches: 7. The germline gives CDR1 SNHLY, CDR2 FYNNEI. CDR3 protein: CASRGGTGWETQYF. In DNA form, the CDR3 reads TGTGCCAGCAGGGGGGGGACAGGGTGGGAGACCCAGTACTTC.

The rearrangement links TRBV2 to TRBJ1-4; 7 nucleotides match TRBD1. The CDR3 contains 15 residues. Germline CDR1 reads SNHLY; CDR2 reads FYNNEI. V dropped 5 bases and J dropped 2; count of bases not matched to a gene: 5. The CDR3 reads CASSLPGQTNEKLFF. CDR3 nucleotides: TGTGCCAGCAGTCTACCGGGACAGACTAATGAAAAACTGTTTTTT.

This chain links TRBV27 with TRBJ1-1; D is possibly TRBD1 (5 bases). Germline CDR1 MNHEY, CDR2 SMNVEV (reference sequence). The CDR3 runs to 13 residues. Trimming took off 6 bases at V and 8 bases at J, with 16 bases between the two ends. The CDR3 loop is CASSLPDTREAFF. The CDR3 DNA sequence: TGTGCCAGCAGCCTACCGGACACCAGAGAAGCTTTCTTT.

This clone has only one observation. The chain combines TRBV5-4 with TRBJ1-1, with D tentatively TRBD1 (5 bases). The germline V and J ends were trimmed by 6 bases and 0 bases, with 12 bases remaining between them. The CDR3 extends over 14 amino acids. Germline assignment: CDR1 SGHNT and CDR2 YYREEE (reference sequence). The CDR3 bases are TGTGCCAGCACACGAACAGGTGTGAACACTGAAGCTTTCTTT. This codes for CASTRTGVNTEAFF.

V and J are TRBV28 and TRBJ1-4; possible D gene TRBD1, 5 bases. Trimming removed 8 bases from V and 10 bases from J, with 17 bases in between. Germline values: CDR1 MDHEN, CDR2 SYDVKM. CDR3 length equals 13 residues. This chain's CDR3 is CASGAGLNGKLFF. In nucleotides, the CDR3 is TGTGCCAGCGGAGCAGGGCTAAACGGAAAACTGTTTTTT.

V gene TRBV27 combines with J gene TRBJ1-3; 9 positions agree with TRBD1. The CDR3 has 17 residues. Germline assignment: CDR1 MNHEY and CDR2 SMNVEV (reference sequence). Trimming at V came to 2 bases and at J to 4 bases, leaving 9 bases not matched to a gene. The CDR3 DNA reads TGTGCCAGCAGTTTAAACGCCGGGACAGGGCTCGGAAACACCATATATTTT. Translated: CASSLNAGTGLGNTIYF.

The chain couples TRBV28 to TRBJ2-7; possible D gene TRBD2, 6 bases. Looked up from germline, CDR1 is MDHEN and CDR2 is SYDVKM. The CDR3 runs to 15 residues. Trimming took off 4 bases at V and 3 bases at J, with 16 bases between the two ends. This CDR3 is CASSYPRGSSYEQYF. As DNA, the CDR3 is TGTGCCAGCAGTTACCCCCGGGGGAGTAGCTACGAGCAGTACTTC.

The chain links TRBV7-2 to TRBJ2-3; 7 bases align to TRBD1. J gave up 2 bases and V 6 bases, and 5 bases lay outside the gene matches. The CDR3 runs 14 residues. Per germline, CDR1 SGHTA and CDR2 FQGNSA. CDR3 sequence: CASREDRYTDTQYF. In DNA form, the CDR3 reads TGTGCCAGCAGGGAGGACAGGTACACAGATACGCAGTATTTT.

V usage is TRBV10-2 and J usage is TRBJ2-2; maybe TRBD1 (6 bases). V shed 7 bases and J shed 5 bases, with 11 bases lying between them. This CDR3 comprises 13 residues. CDR1 and CDR2 (germline): WSHSY, SAAADI. The CDR3 nucleotides are TGCGCCAGCACTTCAAGGGGGACCGGGGAGCTGTTTTTT. Encoded protein: CASTSRGTGELFF.

The chain is built from TRBV4-3 and TRBJ1-1; D not certain. The germline V gene encodes CDR1 LGHNA and CDR2 YSLEER. The CDR3 is 13 residues long. V shed 1 base and J shed 3 bases, with 6 bases lying between them. Here the CDR3 DNA reads TGCGCCAGCAGCCAAGGGGCCGACACTGAAGCTTTCTTT. Translation gives CASSQGADTEAFF.

CDR3 region: CASSEYKDRDEKLFF. The CDR3 nucleotides are TGTGCCAGCAGTGAATACAAGGACAGGGATGAAAAACTGTTTTTT. This chain joins TRBV25-1 and TRBJ1-4; TRBD1 aligns across 8 bases. Germline-derived CDR1 and CDR2 are MGHDK and SYGVNS. The CDR3 has 15 residues. V dropped 0 bases and J dropped 6; count of bases not matched to a gene: 3.

This clone was seen a handful of times. The chain carries TRBV25-1 and TRBJ2-2; maybe TRBD1 (5 bases). Germline loops: CDR1 MGHDK, CDR2 SYGVNS. V lost 3 bases to trimming and J lost 4 bases, with 12 bases between them. This CDR3 comprises 15 residues. In DNA, the CDR3 is TGTGCCAGCAGTGATCCAGGGCGATTCACCGGGGAGCTGTTTTTT. Its protein is CASSDPGRFTGELFF.

This chain uses TRBV7-2 with TRBJ2-5, with TRBD2 identical over 10 bases. Germline V gene sequence: CDR1 SGHTA, CDR2 FQGNSA. V shed 5 bases, J shed 5 bases, and the junction held 14 bases outside the gene matches. This CDR3 has 17 residues. CDR3 nucleotide sequence: TGTGCCAGCAGCCGTAGGTGGGGTGCTAGCGGGAGTGAGACCCAGTACTTC. Its translation is CASSRRWGASGSETQYF.

V gene TRBV7-6 combines with J gene TRBJ2-7; 9 nucleotides match TRBD2. This CDR3 contains 17 residues. J gave up 2 bases and V 3 bases, and 11 bases lay outside the gene matches. Germline loops: CDR1 SGHVS, CDR2 FNYEAQ. The CDR3 bases are TGTGCCAGCAGCTTGGACGCGGGAGGGCCTTCAACCTACGAGCAGTACTTC. Translating gives CASSLDAGGPSTYEQYF. The variable domain in full, completed from reference TRBV7-6 and TRBJ2-7, reads GAGVSQSPRYKVTKRGQDVALRCDPISGHVSLYWYRQALGQGPEFLTYFNYEAQQDKSGLPNDRFSAERPEGSISTLTIQRTEQRDSAMYRCASSLDAGGPSTYEQYFGPGTRLTVT.

The rearrangement uses TRBV6-1 and TRBJ2-3; TRBD2 aligns across 7 bases. The CDR3 totals 13 residues. The ends lost 1 base at V and 10 bases at J; junction bases unmatched: 5. Germline CDR1 and CDR2: MNHNS and SASEGT. CDR3 loop: CASSEDLAGAQYF. The CDR3 coding sequence is TGTGCCAGCAGTGAAGATCTGGCGGGAGCGCAGTATTTT.

This clone occurred once. This rearrangement joins TRBV27 to TRBJ2-3, with D possibly matching TRBD2 (6 bases). The CDR3 loop spans 14 amino acids. V shed 6 bases and J shed 0 bases, with 10 bases lying between them. The germline gives CDR1 MNHEY, CDR2 SMNVEV (reference sequence). The CDR3 coding sequence is TGTGCCAGCAGAACTAGCTCTAGCACAGATACGCAGTATTTT. Protein: CASRTSSSTDTQYF.

J is TRBJ2-1 and V is TRBV4-1; D may be TRBD2 (6 bases). Trimming stripped 2 bases from V and 0 bases from J, with 8 bases between. CDR1 is MGHRA, CDR2 YSYEKL, per germline. This CDR3 has 15 amino acids. CDR3 protein: CASSQQDYSYNEQFF. The CDR3 DNA follows: TGCGCCAGCAGCCAACAGGACTACTCCTACAATGAGCAGTTCTTC.

Turning to this clone: Other nucleotide sequences in the sample specify the same CDR3. V gene TRBV5-1 combines with J gene TRBJ2-3, with D hard to call. The germline gives CDR1 SGHRS, CDR2 YFSETQ. CDR3 length equals 14 residues. The germline V and J ends were trimmed by 0 bases and 2 bases, with 7 bases remaining between them. The CDR3 spells CASSLGQNTDTQYF. As DNA, the CDR3 is TGCGCCAGCAGCTTGGGACAAAACACAGATACGCAGTATTTT.